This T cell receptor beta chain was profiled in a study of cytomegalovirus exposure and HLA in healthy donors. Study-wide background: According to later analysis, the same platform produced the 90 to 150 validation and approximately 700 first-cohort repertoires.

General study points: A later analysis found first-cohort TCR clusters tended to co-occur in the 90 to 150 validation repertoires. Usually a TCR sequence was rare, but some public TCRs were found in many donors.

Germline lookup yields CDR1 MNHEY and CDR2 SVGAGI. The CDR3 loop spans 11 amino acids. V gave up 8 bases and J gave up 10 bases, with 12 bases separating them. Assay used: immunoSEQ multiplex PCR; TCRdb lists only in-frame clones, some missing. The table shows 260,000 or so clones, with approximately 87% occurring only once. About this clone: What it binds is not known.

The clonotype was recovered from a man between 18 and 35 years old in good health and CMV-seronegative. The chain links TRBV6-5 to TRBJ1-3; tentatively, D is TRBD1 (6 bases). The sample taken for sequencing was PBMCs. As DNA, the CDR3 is TGTGCCAGCGGTTTGGGGGCGACCATATATTTT. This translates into CASGLGATIYF.